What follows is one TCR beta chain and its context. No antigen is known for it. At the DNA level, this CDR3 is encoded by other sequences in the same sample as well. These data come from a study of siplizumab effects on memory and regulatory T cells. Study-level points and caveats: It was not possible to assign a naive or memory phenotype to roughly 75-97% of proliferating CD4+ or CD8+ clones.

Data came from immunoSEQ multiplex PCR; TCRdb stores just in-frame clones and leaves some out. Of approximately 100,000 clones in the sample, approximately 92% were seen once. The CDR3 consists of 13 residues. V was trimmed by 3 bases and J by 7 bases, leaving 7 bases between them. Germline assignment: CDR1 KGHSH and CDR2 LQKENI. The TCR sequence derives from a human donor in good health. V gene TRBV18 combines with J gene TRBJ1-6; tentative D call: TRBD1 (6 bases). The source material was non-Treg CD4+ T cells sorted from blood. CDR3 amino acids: CASSPDRNSPLHF. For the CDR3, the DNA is TGTGCCAGCTCACCCGACAGGAATTCACCCCTCCACTTT.